The TCR beta chain under discussion was sequenced for a study of molecular identifiers for immune sequencing clone quantification. Points from the study as a whole: Identical barcode-sharing TCR molecules could lead to underestimated sizes for highly expanded clones.

As CD8+CD4-CCR7+CD45RA+ cells, naive CD8 T cells were sorted. Ten or more counts support this clonotype. As yet, its antigen is unknown. Per the germline V gene, CDR1 is SGHNT and CDR2 is YYREEE (reference sequence). This CDR3 contains 11 residues. V was clipped by 4 bases and J by 6 bases, with 8 bases between them. TCRdb passed the PCR reads through MiXCR, listing each CDR3 protein once. The table shows nearly 55,000 distinct CDR3 sequences, with roughly a third occurring only once. What was sequenced was naive CD8+ T cells from blood, with Jurkat cell RNA spiked in. Subset given: FACS-sorted CD8+CD4-CCR7+CD45RA+ naive T cells. The receptor's source is a human donor in good health. Some libraries in this study had Jurkat cell RNA spiked in. J is TRBJ2-7 and V is TRBV5-4; D not certain. CDR3 loop: CASSLLGEQYF. In DNA, the CDR3 is TGTGCCAGCAGCCTGTTGGGCGAGCAGTACTTC.